This T cell receptor (beta chain) derives from a study of technical replicates of blood from a few donors (dated 2017 in TCRdb). About this clone itself: Its antigen is currently not known. The record has no base qualities; no much larger clone is one base away.

The germline V gene gives CDR1 as SGHTA and CDR2 as FQGNSA. Spanning cysteine to phenylalanine, the CDR3 consists of 15 amino acids. Only the CDR3 DNA stays, 45 bases, in frame from base 1. Here V drops 7 bases and J drops 6 bases, and the junction holds 5 bases not matched to any gene. The library came from the immunoSEQ multiplex PCR assay. TCRdb took over this immuneACCESS table, retaining in-frame rearrangements with V and J assigned. Such tables are incomplete; in checked studies, under half of the missing clones stem from an unresolved V gene, and the remainder is unexplained. The sample table shows under 85,000 clones, and 80% to 95% are seen once. In total, the top ten clones hold approximately 0.4% of the sample.

The receptor's source is a human donor in good health. Rearrangement joined TRBV7-2 to TRBJ2-2; 13 central nucleotides agree with TRBD2. The sample taken for sequencing was T cells isolated from PBMCs. The nucleotide sequence reads as follows: TGTGCCAGCACCAGACTAGCGGGAGGATCCGGGGAGCTGTTTTTT. Its protein product is CASTRLAGGSGELFF.